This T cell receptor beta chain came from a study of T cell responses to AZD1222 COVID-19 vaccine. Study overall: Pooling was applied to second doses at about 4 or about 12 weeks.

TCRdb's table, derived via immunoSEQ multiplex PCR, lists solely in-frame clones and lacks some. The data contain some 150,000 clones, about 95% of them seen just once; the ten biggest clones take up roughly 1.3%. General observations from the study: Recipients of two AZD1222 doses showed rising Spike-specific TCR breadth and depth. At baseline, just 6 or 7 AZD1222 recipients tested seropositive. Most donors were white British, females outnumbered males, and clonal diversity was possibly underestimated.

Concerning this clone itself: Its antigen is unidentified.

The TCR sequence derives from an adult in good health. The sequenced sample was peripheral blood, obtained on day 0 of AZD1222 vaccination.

CDR3: CASSHSRANTEAFF. The CDR3 nucleotides read TGCGCCAGCAGCCATAGCAGGGCGAACACTGAAGCTTTCTTT. The chain couples TRBV4-1 to TRBJ1-1, with D possibly matching TRBD1 (5 bases). The CDR3 covers 14 residues. The V end was cut by 3 bases, the J end by 1 base, with 9 bases between. Germline CDR1 reads MGHRA; CDR2 reads YSYEKL.